This T cell receptor (beta chain) was documented in a study of T cell repertoires in cytomegalovirus infection. In the study overall: Indicated by public TCR beta signatures were CMV infection and matching HLA type. Whole-study results and caveats: Individuals carrying CMV plus the relevant HLA were identified by cumulative frequency of public TCR beta families. The ex vivo response was dominated by HLA-C-restricted CMV-specific TCR beta clonotypes.

This clonotype turned up a few times. Its antigen is currently unknown. TCRdb independently ran MiXCR on the reads; one entry per CDR3 protein. The sample has hundreds of thousands of distinct CDR3 sequences, roughly a third seen once. CDR1 is SGHTA, CDR2 FQGNSA, per germline. Trimming cost V 1 base and J 4 bases; bases outside gene matches: 5. The CDR3 extends over 16 amino acids. V and J are TRBV7-2 and TRBJ2-1; 9 nucleotides agree with TRBD2. This material consisted of cultured PBMCs, taken from culture after CMV antigen stimulation. This clonotype was obtained from a human donor in good health (CMV status not recorded). Some clones in this sample may be carry-over from other donors' samples. The CDR3 reads CASSLVGLAGYNEQFF. In DNA form, the CDR3 reads TGTGCCAGCAGCTTAGTGGGGCTAGCGGGGTACAATGAGCAGTTCTTC.